The 11 T cell receptor beta chains reported below all come from one sample, sequenced in a study of vaccination effects on CD4 cells after COVID-19. These receptors have no known antigen. Repertoires were generated with immunoSEQ multiplex PCR, while TCRdb's copy carries only in-frame clones and drops some. The data contain some 50,000 clones, about 76% of them singletons. Isolation of CD4+ T cells took place after less than 12 days of culture. The person acquired a PCR-confirmed SARS-CoV-2 infection between March and December 2020. Participants received two doses of either the BNT162b2 or mRNA-1273 vaccine. Sequenced here: CD4+ T cells from PBMCs cultured without peptide, sampled after COVID-19 vaccination. These receptors were collected from a human donor who had a prior SARS-CoV-2 infection.

This chain uses TRBV5-1 with TRBJ2-7; TRBD1 matches at 10 bases. CDR3 length equals 14 residues. CDR1 is SGHRS, CDR2 YFSETQ, per germline. V was clipped by 5 bases and J by 4 bases; unmatched bases: 6. The CDR3 bases are TGCGCCAGCAGGACGACAGGGGGCAGGTACGAGCAGTACTTC. As protein: CASRTTGGRYEQYF. The full variable domain, with the rest looked up from reference TRBV5-1 and TRBJ2-7, is KAGVTQTPRYLIKTRGQQVTLSCSPISGHRSVSWYQQTPGQGLQFLFEYFSETQRNKGNFPGRFSGRQFSNSRSEMNVSTLELGDSALYLCASRTTGGRYEQYFGPGTRLTVT.

This rearrangement joins TRBV5-1 to TRBJ1-3, with D hard to call. The germline gives CDR1 SGHRS, CDR2 YFSETQ. Trimming stripped 0 bases from V and 1 base from J, with 11 bases between. The CDR3 is 16 amino acids. CDR3 protein: CASSLEGPGSGNTIYF. CDR3 bases: TGCGCCAGCAGCTTGGAAGGGCCAGGATCTGGAAACACCATATATTTT.

The chain couples TRBV14 to TRBJ2-3, with D hard to call. The CDR3 runs 14 residues. Germline lookup yields CDR1 SGHDN and CDR2 FVKESK. V was clipped by 0 bases and J by 4 bases, with 8 bases between them. CDR3 sequence reads: CASSQDPVADTQYF. The CDR3 region has the DNA TGTGCCAGCAGCCAAGATCCTGTAGCAGATACGCAGTATTTT.

The chain is built from TRBV7-2 and TRBJ1-5; 7 bases are a match to TRBD1. The CDR3 extends over 14 amino acids. Germline assignment: CDR1 SGHTA and CDR2 FQGNSA. The trim removed 5 bases at V and 7 bases at J, leaving 8 bases unmatched. This CDR3 reads CASSPYRGRQPQHF. In DNA, the CDR3 is TGTGCCAGCAGCCCCTACAGGGGTCGACAGCCCCAGCATTTT.

The CDR3 sequence: CASSLFPLSGTGAPGRGYEQYF. The CDR3 DNA reads TGCGCCAGCAGCTTGTTTCCACTTTCCGGGACAGGGGCCCCAGGGAGGGGTTACGAGCAGTACTTC. The rearrangement links TRBV5-1 to TRBJ2-7; 10 bases fit TRBD1. V was clipped by 1 base and J by 4 bases; unmatched bases: 26. There are 22 residues in the CDR3. Germline lookup yields CDR1 SGHRS and CDR2 YFSETQ.

The chain uses TRBV5-1 and TRBJ1-2; no firm D call. Trimming removed 0 bases from V and 1 base from J, with 7 bases in between. The CDR3 contains 14 residues. Germline CDR1 is SGHRS and CDR2 is YFSETQ. The CDR3 coding sequence is TGCGCCAGCAGCTTGGGGACCGTTAACTATGGCTACACCTTC. This codes for CASSLGTVNYGYTF.

V gene TRBV2 combines with J gene TRBJ2-2; D possibly corresponds to TRBD2 (5 bases). Trimming pared 4 bases from V and 8 bases from J, leaving 14 bases between. Germline lookup yields CDR1 SNHLY and CDR2 FYNNEI. The CDR3 extends over 14 amino acids. CDR3 sequence reads: CASSGVRGRGELFF. The CDR3, as DNA: TGTGCCAGCAGTGGAGTACGGGGAAGAGGGGAGCTGTTTTTT.

The count of this clone is one. The V gene is TRBV11-3, the J gene TRBJ2-1; the match to TRBD2 covers 8 bases. CDR3 size: 14 residues. Germline V gene sequence: CDR1 SGHNT, CDR2 YENEEA. V shed 5 bases, J shed 7 bases, and the junction held 7 bases outside the gene matches. CDR3 region: CASSPGLGANEQFF. CDR3 coding DNA: TGTGCCAGCAGCCCGGGACTAGGGGCGAATGAGCAGTTCTTC.

As DNA, the CDR3 is TGTGCCAGCAGTTCAGCGCCTGGGGCCGGGGAGCTGTTTTTT. This codes for CASSSAPGAGELFF. The V and J genes are TRBV27 and TRBJ2-2; D is undetermined. CDR1 is MNHEY and CDR2 is SMNVEV in the germline V gene (reference sequence). The CDR3 is made up of 14 amino acids. Trimming took off 4 bases at V and 6 bases at J, with 12 bases between the two ends.

V gene TRBV10-3 combines with J gene TRBJ1-2; 8 nucleotides agree with TRBD1. The CDR3 has 15 amino acids. The germline gives CDR1 ENHRY, CDR2 SYGVKD. V lost 2 bases, J lost 6 bases, and 8 bases stayed unmatched. In DNA, the CDR3 is TGTGCCATCAGTGAGGGGAGGACAGGGTTTGATGGCTACACCTTC. Encoded protein: CAISEGRTGFDGYTF.

As DNA, the CDR3 is TGTGCCAGCAGCTTTAGCAATCAGCCCCAGCATTTT. This encodes CASSFSNQPQHF. J is TRBJ1-5 and V is TRBV7-2; D remains ambiguous. Trimming left V 3 bases short and J 0 bases short, with 0 bases between. Germline V gene data show CDR1 as SGHTA and CDR2 as FQGNSA. This CDR3 spans 12 amino acids.